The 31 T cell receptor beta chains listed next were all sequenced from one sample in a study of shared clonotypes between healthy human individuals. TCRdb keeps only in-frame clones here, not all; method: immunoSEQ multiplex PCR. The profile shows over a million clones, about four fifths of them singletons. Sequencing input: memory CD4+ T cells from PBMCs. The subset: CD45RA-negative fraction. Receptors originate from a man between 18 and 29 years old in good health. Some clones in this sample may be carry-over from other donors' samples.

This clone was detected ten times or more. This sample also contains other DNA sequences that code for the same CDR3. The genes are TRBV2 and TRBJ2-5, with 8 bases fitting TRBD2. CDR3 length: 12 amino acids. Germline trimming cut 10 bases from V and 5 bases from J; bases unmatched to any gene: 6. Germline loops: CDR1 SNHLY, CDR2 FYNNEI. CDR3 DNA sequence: TGTGCCACCCTGACTAGCGAGGAGACCCAGTACTTC. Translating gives CATLTSEETQYF.

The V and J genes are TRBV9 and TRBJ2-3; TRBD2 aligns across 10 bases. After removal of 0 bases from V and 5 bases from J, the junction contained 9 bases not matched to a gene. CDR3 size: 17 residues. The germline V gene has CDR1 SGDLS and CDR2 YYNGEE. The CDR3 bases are TGTGCCAGCAGCGTAGGTTTCCTAGCGGGAGCTGGAGATACGCAGTATTTT. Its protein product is CASSVGFLAGAGDTQYF.

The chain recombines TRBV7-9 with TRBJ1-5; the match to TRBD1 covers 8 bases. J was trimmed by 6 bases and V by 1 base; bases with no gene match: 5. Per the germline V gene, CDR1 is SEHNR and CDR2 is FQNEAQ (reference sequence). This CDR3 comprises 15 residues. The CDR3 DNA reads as TGTGCCAGCAGCTTAGGGACAGGGACGGGTCAGCCCCAGCATTTT. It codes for CASSLGTGTGQPQHF.

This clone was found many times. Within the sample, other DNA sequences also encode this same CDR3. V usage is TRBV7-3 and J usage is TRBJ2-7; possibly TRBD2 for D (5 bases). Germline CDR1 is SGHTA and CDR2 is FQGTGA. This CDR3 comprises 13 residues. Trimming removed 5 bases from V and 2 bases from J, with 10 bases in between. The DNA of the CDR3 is TGTGCCAGCAGCCCTCGGGGTACCTACGAGCAGTACTTC. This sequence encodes CASSPRGTYEQYF.

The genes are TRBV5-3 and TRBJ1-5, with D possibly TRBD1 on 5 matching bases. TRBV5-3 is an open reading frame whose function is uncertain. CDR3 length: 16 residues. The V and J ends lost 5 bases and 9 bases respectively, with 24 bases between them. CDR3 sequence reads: CARSLSGLSHRRPQHF. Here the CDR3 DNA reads TGTGCCAGAAGTCTCTCGGGGCTTTCGCATCGCCGGCCCCAGCATTTT.

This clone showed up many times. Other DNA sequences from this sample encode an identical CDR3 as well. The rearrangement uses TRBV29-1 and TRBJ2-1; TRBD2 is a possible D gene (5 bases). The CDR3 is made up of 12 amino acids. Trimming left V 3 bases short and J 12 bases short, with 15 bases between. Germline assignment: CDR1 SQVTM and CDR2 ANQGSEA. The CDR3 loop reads CSVDPGEGRQFF. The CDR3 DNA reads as TGCAGCGTTGACCCAGGAGAGGGCAGGCAGTTCTTC.

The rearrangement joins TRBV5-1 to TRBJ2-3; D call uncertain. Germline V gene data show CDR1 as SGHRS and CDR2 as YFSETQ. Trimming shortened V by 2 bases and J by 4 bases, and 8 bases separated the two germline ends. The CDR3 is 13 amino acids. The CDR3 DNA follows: TGCGCCAGCAGCTTCTACGATTCAGATACGCAGTATTTT. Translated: CASSFYDSDTQYF.

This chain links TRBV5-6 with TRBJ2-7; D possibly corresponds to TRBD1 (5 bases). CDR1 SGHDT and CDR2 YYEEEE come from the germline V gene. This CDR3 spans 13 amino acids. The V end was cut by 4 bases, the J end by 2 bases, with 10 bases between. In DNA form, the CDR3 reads TGTGCCAGCAGCCCCAGGGCCCCCTACGAGCAGTACTTC. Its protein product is CASSPRAPYEQYF.

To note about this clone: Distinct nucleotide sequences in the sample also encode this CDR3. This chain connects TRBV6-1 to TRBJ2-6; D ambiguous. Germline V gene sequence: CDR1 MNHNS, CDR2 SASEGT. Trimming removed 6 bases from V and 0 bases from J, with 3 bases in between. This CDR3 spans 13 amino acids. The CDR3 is CASRGSGANVLTF. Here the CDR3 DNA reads TGTGCCAGCAGGGGCTCTGGGGCCAACGTCCTGACTTTC.

This CDR3 is CASSGPGGALYEQYF. CDR3 in DNA: TGTGCCAGCAGTGGCCCGGGGGGAGCCCTCTACGAGCAGTACTTC. The rearrangement joins TRBV2 to TRBJ2-7, with TRBD2 matching 7 bases. Germline V CDR1 and CDR2: SNHLY, FYNNEI. J gave up 3 bases and V 4 bases, and 9 bases lay outside the gene matches. CDR3 size: 15 residues.

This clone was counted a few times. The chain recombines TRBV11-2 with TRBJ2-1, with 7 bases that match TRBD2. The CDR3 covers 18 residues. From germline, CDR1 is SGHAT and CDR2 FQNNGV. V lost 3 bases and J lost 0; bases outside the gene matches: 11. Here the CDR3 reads CASSFRWRREISYNEQFF. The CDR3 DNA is TGTGCCAGCAGCTTCCGCTGGCGGCGGGAGATCTCCTACAATGAGCAGTTCTTC.

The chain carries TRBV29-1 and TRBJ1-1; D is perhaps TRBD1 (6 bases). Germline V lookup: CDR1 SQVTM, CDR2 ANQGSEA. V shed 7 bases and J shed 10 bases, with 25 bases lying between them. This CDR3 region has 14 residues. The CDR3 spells CSARVGSGALVAFF. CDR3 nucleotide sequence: TGCAGCGCCCGGGTTGGTTCAGGGGCCCTTGTAGCTTTCTTT.

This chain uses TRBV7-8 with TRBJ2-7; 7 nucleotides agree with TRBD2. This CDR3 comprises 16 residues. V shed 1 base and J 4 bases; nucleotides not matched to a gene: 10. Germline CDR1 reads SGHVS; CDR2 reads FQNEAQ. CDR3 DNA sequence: TGTGCCAGCAGCTTAGAAGTGGCGGGAGCTGGATACGAGCAGTACTTC. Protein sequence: CASSLEVAGAGYEQYF.

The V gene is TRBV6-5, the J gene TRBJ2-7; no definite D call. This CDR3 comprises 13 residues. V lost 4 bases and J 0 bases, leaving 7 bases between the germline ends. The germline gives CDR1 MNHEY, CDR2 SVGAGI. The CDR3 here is CASSSYISYEQYF. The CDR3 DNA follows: TGTGCCAGCAGTTCCTATATCTCCTACGAGCAGTACTTC.

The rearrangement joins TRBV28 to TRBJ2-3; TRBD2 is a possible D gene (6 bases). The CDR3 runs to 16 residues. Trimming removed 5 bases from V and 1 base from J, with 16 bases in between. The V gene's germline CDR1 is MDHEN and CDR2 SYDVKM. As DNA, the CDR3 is TGTGCCAGCAGTACCCAGCGGAGGGGAGGCACAGATACGCAGTATTTT. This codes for CASSTQRRGGTDTQYF. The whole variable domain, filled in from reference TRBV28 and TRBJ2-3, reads DVKVTQSSRYLVKRTGEKVFLECVQDMDHENMFWYRQDPGLGLRLIYFSYDVKMKEKGDIPEGYSVSREKKERFSLILESASTNQTSMYLCASSTQRRGGTDTQYFGPGTRLTVL.

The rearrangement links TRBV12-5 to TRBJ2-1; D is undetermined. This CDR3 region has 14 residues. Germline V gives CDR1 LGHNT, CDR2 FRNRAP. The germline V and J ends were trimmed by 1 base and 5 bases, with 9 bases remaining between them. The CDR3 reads CASGLGLRDNEQFF. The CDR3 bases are TGTGCTAGTGGTTTGGGGCTCCGGGACAATGAGCAGTTCTTC.

CDR3 in amino acids: CAWSVGQETQYF. CDR3 bases: TGTGCCTGGAGTGTGGGCCAAGAGACCCAGTACTTC. The chain combines TRBV30 with TRBJ2-5, with D uncertain. The CDR3 loop spans 12 amino acids. In germline, CDR1 is GTSNPN, CDR2 SVGIG (reference sequence). V was cut by 0 bases and J by 1 base, with 3 bases left in between.

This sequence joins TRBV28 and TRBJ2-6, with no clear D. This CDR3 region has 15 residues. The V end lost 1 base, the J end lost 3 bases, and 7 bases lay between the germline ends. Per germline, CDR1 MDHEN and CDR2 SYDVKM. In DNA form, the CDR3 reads TGTGCCAGCAGTTTATCTTCAGGTGGGGCCAACGTCCTGACTTTC. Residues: CASSLSSGGANVLTF. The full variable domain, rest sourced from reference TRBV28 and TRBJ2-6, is DVKVTQSSRYLVKRTGEKVFLECVQDMDHENMFWYRQDPGLGLRLIYFSYDVKMKEKGDIPEGYSVSREKKERFSLILESASTNQTSMYLCASSLSSGGANVLTFGAGSRLTVL.

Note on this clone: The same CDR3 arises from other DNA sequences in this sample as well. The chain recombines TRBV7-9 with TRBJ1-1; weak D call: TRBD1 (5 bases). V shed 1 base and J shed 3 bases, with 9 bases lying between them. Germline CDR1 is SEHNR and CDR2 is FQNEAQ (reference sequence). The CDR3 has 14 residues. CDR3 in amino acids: CASSLEQGYTEAFF. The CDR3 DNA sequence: TGTGCCAGCAGCTTAGAGCAGGGCTACACTGAAGCTTTCTTT.

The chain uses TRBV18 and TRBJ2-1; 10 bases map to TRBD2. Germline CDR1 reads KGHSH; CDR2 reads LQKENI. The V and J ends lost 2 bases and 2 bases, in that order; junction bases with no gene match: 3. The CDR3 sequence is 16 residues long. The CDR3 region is CASSPWLAGAYNEQFF. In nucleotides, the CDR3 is TGTGCCAGCTCACCATGGCTAGCGGGAGCCTACAATGAGCAGTTCTTC.

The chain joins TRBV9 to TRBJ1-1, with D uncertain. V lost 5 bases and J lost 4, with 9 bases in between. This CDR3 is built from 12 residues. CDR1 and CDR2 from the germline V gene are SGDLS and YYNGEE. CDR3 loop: CASRRVGTEAFF. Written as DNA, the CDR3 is TGTGCCAGCAGGAGAGTAGGCACTGAAGCTTTCTTT. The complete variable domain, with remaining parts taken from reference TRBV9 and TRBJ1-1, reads DSGVTQTPKHLITATGQRVTLRCSPRSGDLSVYWYQQSLDQGLQFLIQYYNGEERAKGNILERFSAQQFPDLHSELNLSSLELGDSALYFCASRRVGTEAFFGQGTRLTVV.

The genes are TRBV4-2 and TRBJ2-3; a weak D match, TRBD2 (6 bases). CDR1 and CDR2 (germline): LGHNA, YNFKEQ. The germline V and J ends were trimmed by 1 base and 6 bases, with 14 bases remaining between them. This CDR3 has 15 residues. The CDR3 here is CASSQVRAEGDTQYF. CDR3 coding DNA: TGTGCCAGCAGCCAAGTTAGAGCGGAGGGGGATACGCAGTATTTT.

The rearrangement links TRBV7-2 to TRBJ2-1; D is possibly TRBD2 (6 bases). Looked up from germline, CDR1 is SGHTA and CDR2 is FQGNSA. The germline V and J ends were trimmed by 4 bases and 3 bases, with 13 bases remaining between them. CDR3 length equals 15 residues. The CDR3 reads CASSSILDYYNEQFF. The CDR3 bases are TGTGCCAGCAGCTCAATCCTGGACTACTACAATGAGCAGTTCTTC.

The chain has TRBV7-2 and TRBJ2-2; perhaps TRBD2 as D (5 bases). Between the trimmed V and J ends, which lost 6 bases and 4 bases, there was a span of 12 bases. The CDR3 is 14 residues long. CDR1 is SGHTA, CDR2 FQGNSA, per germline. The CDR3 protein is CASRLSVPTGELFF. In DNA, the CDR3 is TGTGCCAGCAGACTTAGCGTTCCCACCGGGGAGCTGTTTTTT.

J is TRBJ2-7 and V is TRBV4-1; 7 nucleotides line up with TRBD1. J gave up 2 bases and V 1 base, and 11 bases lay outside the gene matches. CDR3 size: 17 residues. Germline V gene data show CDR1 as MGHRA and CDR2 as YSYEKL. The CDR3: CASSQATTGARTYEQYF. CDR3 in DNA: TGCGCCAGCAGCCAAGCGACTACAGGGGCCCGTACCTACGAGCAGTACTTC.

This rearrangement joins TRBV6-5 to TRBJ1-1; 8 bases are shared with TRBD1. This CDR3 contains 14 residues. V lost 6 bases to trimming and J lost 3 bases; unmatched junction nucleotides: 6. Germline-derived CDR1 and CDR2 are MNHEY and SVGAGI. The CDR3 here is CASRRQGRYTEAFF. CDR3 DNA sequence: TGTGCCAGCAGGCGACAGGGGCGATACACTGAAGCTTTCTTT.

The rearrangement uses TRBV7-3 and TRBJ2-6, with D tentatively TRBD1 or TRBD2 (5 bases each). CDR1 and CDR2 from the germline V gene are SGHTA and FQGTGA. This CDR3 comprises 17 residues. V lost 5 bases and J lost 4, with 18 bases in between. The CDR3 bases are TGTGCCAGCAGCCGGGACGCAATGGTATCCGGGGCCAACGTCCTGACTTTC. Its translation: CASSRDAMVSGANVLTF.

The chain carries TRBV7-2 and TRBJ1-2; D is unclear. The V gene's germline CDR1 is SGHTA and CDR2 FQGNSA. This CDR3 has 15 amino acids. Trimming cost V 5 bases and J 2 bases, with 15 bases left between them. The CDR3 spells CASSAERSGNYGYTF. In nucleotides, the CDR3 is TGTGCCAGCAGCGCGGAGCGGAGCGGAAACTATGGCTACACCTTC.

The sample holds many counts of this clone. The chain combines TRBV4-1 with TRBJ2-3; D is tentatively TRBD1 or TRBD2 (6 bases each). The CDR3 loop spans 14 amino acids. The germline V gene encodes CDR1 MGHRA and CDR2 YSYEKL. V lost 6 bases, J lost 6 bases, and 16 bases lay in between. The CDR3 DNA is TGCGCCAGCAGAAGGGGGGAGGTTTACGATACGCAGTATTTT. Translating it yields CASRRGEVYDTQYF.

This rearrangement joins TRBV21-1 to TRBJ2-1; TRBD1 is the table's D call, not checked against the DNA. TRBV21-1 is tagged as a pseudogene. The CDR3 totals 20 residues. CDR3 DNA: TGTGCCAGCAGCAGAGAATTCCGGGACAGGGGGGCCAGCTCCTACAATGAGCAGTTCTTC. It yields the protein CASSREFRDRGASSYNEQFF.

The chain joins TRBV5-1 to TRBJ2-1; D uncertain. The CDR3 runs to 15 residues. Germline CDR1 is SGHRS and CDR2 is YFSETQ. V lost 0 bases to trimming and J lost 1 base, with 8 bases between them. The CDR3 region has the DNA TGCGCCAGCAGCTTGGCCGTGGGGTCCTACAATGAGCAGTTCTTC. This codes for CASSLAVGSYNEQFF.